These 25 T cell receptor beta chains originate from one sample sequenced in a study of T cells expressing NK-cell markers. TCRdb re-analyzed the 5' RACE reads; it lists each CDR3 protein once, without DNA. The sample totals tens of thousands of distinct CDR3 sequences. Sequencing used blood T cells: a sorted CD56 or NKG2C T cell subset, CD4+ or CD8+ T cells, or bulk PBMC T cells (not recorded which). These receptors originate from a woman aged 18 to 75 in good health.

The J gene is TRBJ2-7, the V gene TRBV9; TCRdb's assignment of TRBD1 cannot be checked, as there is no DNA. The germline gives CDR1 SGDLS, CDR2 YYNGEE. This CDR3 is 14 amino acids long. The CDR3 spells CASNLKDRGDEQYF.

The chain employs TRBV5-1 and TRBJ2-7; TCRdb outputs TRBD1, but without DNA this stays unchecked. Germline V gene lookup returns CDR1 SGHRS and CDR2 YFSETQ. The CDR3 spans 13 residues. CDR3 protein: CASSLNRAYEQYF.

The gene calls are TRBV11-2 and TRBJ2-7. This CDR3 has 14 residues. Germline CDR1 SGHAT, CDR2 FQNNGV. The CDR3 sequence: CASSLEAGFDEQYF.

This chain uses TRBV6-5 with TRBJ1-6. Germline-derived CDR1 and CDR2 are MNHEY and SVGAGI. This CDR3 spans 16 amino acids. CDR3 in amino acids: CASSYKGMGWNSPLHF.

CDR3 residues: CASSHTPREGRAETQYF. V usage is TRBV4-1 and J usage is TRBJ2-5; TCRdb outputs TRBD2, but without DNA this stays unchecked. This CDR3 region has 17 residues. Germline V gene lookup returns CDR1 MGHRA and CDR2 YSYEKL.

CDR3 residues: CASSEEGRQETQYF. The chain joins TRBV2 to TRBJ2-5; the TRBD2 assignment by TCRdb is unverifiable without DNA. The germline CDR1 and CDR2 sequences are SNHLY and FYNNEI. The CDR3 loop spans 14 amino acids.

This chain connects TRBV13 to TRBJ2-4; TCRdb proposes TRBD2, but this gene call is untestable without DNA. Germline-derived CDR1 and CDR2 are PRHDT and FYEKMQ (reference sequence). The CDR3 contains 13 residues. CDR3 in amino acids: CASSLRGPNIQYF. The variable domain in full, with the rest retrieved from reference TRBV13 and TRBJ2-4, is AAGVIQSPRHLIKEKRETATLKCYPIPRHDTVYWYQQGPGQDPQFLISFYEKMQSDKGSIPDRFSAQQFSDYHSELNMSSLELGDSALYFCASSLRGPNIQYFGAGTRLSVL.

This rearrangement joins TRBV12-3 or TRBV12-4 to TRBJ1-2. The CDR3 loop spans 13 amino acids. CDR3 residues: CASSLGQVDGYTF.

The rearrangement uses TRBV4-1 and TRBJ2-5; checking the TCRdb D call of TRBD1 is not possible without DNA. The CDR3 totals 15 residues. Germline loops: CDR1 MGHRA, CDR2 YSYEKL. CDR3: CASSQDGAEQETQYF.

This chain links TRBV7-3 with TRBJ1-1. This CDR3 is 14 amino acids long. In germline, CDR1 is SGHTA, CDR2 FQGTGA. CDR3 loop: CASSLSSGGTEAFF.

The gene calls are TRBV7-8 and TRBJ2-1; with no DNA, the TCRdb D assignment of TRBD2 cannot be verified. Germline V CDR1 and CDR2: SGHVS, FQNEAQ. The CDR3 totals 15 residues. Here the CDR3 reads CASSSGLGSYNEQFF.

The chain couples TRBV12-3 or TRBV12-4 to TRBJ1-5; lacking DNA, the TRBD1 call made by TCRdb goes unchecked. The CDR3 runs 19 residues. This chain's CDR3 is CASSFKWDRGTYSNQPQHF.

CDR3 protein: CASSQEEGARNQPQHF. The chain couples TRBV4-2 to TRBJ1-5; TCRdb outputs TRBD1, but without DNA this stays unchecked. The V gene's germline CDR1 is LGHNA and CDR2 YNFKEQ. This CDR3 is 16 amino acids long.

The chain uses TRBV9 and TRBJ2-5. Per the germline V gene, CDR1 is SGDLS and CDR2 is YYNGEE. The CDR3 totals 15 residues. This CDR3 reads CASSVESQIQETQYF.

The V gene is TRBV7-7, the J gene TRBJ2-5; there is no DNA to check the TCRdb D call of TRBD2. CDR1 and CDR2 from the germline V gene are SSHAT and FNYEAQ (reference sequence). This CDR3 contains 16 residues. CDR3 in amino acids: CASSPYPIEGDETQYF.

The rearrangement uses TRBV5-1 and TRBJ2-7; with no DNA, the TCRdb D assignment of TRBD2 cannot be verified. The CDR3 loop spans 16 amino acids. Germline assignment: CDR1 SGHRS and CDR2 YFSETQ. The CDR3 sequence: CASSFRLAVESYEQYF.

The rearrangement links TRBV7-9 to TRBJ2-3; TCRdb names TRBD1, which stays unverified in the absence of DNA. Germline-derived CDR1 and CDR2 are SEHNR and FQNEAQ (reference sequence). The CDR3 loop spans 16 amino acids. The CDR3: CASSVGTGEVTDTQYF.

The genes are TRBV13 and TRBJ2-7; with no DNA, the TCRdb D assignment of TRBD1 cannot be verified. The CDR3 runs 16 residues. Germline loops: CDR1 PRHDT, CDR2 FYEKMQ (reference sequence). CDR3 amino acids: CASSLIADREAYEQYF.

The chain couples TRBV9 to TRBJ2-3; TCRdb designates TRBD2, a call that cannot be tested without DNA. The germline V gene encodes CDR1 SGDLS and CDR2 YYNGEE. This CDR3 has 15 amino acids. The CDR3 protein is CASSGTSGGVDTQYF. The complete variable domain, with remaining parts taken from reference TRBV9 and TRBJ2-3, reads DSGVTQTPKHLITATGQRVTLRCSPRSGDLSVYWYQQSLDQGLQFLIQYYNGEERAKGNILERFSAQQFPDLHSELNLSSLELGDSALYFCASSGTSGGVDTQYFGPGTRLTVL.

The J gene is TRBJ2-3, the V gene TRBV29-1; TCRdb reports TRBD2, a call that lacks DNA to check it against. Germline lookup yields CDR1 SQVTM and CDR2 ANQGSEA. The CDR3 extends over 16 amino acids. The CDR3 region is CSVVGTSGDVTDTQYF.

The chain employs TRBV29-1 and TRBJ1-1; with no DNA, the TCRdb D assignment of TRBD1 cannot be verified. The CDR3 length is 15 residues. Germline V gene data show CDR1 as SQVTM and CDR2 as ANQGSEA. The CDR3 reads CSVASTLTAGTEAFF.

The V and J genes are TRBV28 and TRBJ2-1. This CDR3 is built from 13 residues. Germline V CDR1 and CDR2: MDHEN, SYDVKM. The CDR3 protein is CASSGVFIDEQFF.

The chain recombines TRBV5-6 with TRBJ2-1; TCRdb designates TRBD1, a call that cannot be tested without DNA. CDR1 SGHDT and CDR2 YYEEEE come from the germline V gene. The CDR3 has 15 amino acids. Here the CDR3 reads CASSSQGEPYNEQFF. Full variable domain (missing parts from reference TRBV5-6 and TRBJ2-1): DAGVTQSPTHLIKTRGQQVTLRCSPKSGHDTVSWYQQALGQGPQFIFQYYEEEERQRGNFPDRFSGHQFPNYSSELNVNALLLGDSALYLCASSSQGEPYNEQFFGPGTRLTVL.

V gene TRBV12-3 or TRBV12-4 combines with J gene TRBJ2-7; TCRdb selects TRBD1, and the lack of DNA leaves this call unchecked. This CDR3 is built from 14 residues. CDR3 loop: CASSPPGQIHEQYF.

This chain's CDR3 is CASSLQGQGGPDTQYF. The genes are TRBV7-3 and TRBJ2-3; the D call from TCRdb, TRBD1, cannot be confirmed without DNA. CDR3 size: 16 residues. Per the germline V gene, CDR1 is SGHTA and CDR2 is FQGTGA.